This TCR beta chain was profiled in a study of OX40 agonist ivuxolimab in advanced cancers. Background on the study: Head and neck, renal cell, melanoma or hepatocellular carcinoma were the cancers that dose-escalation patients had. Study-wide results and limits: Among T cells, CD8+ cells averaged more expanded clones than CD4+ cells.

Researchers took blood at baseline, on cycle 4 day 1, and on cycle 7 day 1. With respect to this clone: What it binds is not known.

Libraries were prepared by immunoSEQ multiplex PCR; TCRdb keeps only in-frame clonotypes and omits some of them. The table shows approximately 47,000 clones, with roughly 77% occurring only once. The CDR3 runs 14 residues. CDR1 is LNHDA, CDR2 SQIVND, per germline (reference sequence). The J segment lost 4 bases and the V segment lost 10 bases, leaving 5 bases of the junction unmatched. Specimen: CD4+ or CD8+ T cells sorted from blood, collected in a trial of the OX40 agonist ivuxolimab. The chain is built from TRBV19 and TRBJ2-1; the match to TRBD2 covers 12 bases. This sequence originates from an adult with an advanced solid tumor such as melanoma, head and neck, liver or kidney cancer. For the CDR3, the DNA is TGTGCCACCGGAGGGACTAGCGGGTACAATGAGCAGTTCTTC. Translated: CATGGTSGYNEQFF.